This T cell receptor (beta chain) was recovered during a study of Ad26.COV2.S vaccination and SARS-CoV-2 variants. General observations from the study: Quantification of TCR breadth and depth may have yielded underestimates of total T cell responses. Reportedly, spike-specific CD8+ and CD4+ T cell responses achieved substantial breadth once vaccination had taken place.

The germline V gene has CDR1 SGHVS and CDR2 FNYEAQ. The V gene lost 1 base and the J gene lost 0 bases, with 12 bases spanning the gap. The CDR3 length is 16 residues. Treatment given: approximately 18 received Ad26.COV2.S at low or high dose, single or two shots; several received placebo; per-sample allocation not given. The study sampled participants on day 63 after the first vaccine or placebo injection. The method was immunoSEQ multiplex PCR; TCRdb's version includes in-frame clones alone and lacks a portion of them. The sample consists of about 260,000 clones, roughly 89% of them appearing once. Note on this clone: Its specificity is not known.

The sequencing used peripheral blood, collected in a trial of Ad26.COV2.S vaccine versus placebo. The V call is TRBV7-6, the J call TRBJ2-5; no firm D call. The receptor was isolated from a person aged 18-60 years who received the Ad26.COV2.S COVID-19 vaccine or a placebo. The CDR3 protein is CASSLEAGRYQETQYF. The CDR3 DNA follows: TGTGCCAGCAGCTTAGAGGCTGGGCGGTACCAAGAGACCCAGTACTTC.